What follows are 26 T cell receptor beta chains derived from one specimen sequenced in a study of cytomegalovirus exposure and HLA in healthy donors. The PCR ran on 60 Vbeta and 13 Jbeta primers. Profiling relied on immunoSEQ multiplex PCR, and the TCRdb table lists in-frame clones only, not all of them. The sample shows about 200,000 clones, 75% to 80% of them seen only once. Sample: PBMCs. The receptor set was obtained from a woman in her 30s in good health and CMV-seropositive.

The count of this clone is one. The V and J genes are TRBV5-1 and TRBJ2-7, with TRBD1 identical over 9 bases. Per the germline V gene, CDR1 is SGHRS and CDR2 is YFSETQ. V was pared by 4 bases and J by 3 bases, with 8 bases of the junction left unmatched. The CDR3 is made up of 15 amino acids. The CDR3 sequence: CASSAGQGILYEQYF. CDR3 nucleotide sequence: TGCGCCAGCAGCGCCGGACAGGGGATTCTCTACGAGCAGTACTTC.

J is TRBJ2-3 and V is TRBV6-6; D possibly corresponds to TRBD2 (6 bases). The CDR3 extends over 15 amino acids. Germline V gene lookup returns CDR1 MNHNY and CDR2 SVGAGI (reference sequence). V was shortened by 5 bases and J by 4 bases, with 16 bases between the two germline ends. CDR3 region: CASSMGGSGADTQYF. CDR3 DNA: TGTGCCAGCAGTATGGGGGGATCAGGCGCAGATACGCAGTATTTT.

J is TRBJ1-3 and V is TRBV11-1; 7 positions match TRBD1. Germline-derived CDR1 and CDR2 are SGHAT and FQDESV (reference sequence). Trimming removed 6 bases from V and 4 bases from J; junction bases left unmatched: 6. The CDR3 sequence is 14 residues long. CDR3 sequence (DNA): TGTGCCAGCAGTCAAGACAGGGCCGGAAACACCATATATTTT. Translating it yields CASSQDRAGNTIYF.

There are a few counts of this clone. The chain recombines TRBV6-6 with TRBJ2-5; no clear D gene. CDR1 MNHNY and CDR2 SVGAGI come from the germline V gene (reference sequence). CDR3 length: 15 residues. Trimming removed 7 bases from V and 0 bases from J, with 15 bases in between. CDR3 sequence reads: CASTPAQVYQETQYF. CDR3 nucleotides: TGTGCCAGCACTCCCGCCCAGGTATACCAAGAGACCCAGTACTTC.

The chain links TRBV10-3 to TRBJ2-1; TRBD2 matches at 11 bases. J was trimmed by 9 bases and V by 2 bases; bases with no gene match: 6. Germline V gene lookup returns CDR1 ENHRY and CDR2 SYGVKD. The CDR3 is 15 amino acids. DNA of the CDR3: TGTGCCATCAGTGAGGGGATAGCGGGGGGGCTTGAGCAGTTCTTC. Translating gives CAISEGIAGGLEQFF.

This clone was counted once. CDR3 residues: CASSRDSFNSPLHF. CDR3 DNA sequence: TGTGCCAGCAGCCGGGACAGCTTCAATTCACCCCTCCACTTT. The chain combines TRBV28 with TRBJ1-6; TRBD1 matches 7 bases. This CDR3 has 14 residues. J gave up 7 bases and V 6 bases, and 6 bases lay outside the gene matches. CDR1 is MDHEN and CDR2 is SYDVKM in the germline V gene.

CDR3 protein: CASRDGTVNNEQFF. The CDR3 nucleotides read TGTGCCAGCAGGGATGGGACAGTAAACAATGAGCAGTTCTTC. The V and J genes are TRBV7-3 and TRBJ2-1, with 7 positions matching TRBD1. The CDR3 is 14 residues long. V dropped 6 bases and J dropped 5; count of bases not matched to a gene: 7. CDR1 is SGHTA, CDR2 FQGTGA, per germline.

This clone was seen a few times. The genes are TRBV20-1 and TRBJ2-4, with 8 bases aligning to TRBD2. V gave up 8 bases and J gave up 12 bases; unmatched junction bases: 9. The CDR3 length is 11 residues. From germline, CDR1 is DFQATT and CDR2 SNEGSKA (reference sequence). CDR3 in DNA: TGCAGTCACTTAGCGGGAAGCAATCAGTACTTC. It translates to CSHLAGSNQYF.

The V gene is TRBV7-2, the J gene TRBJ2-3, with D maybe TRBD2 (6 bases). Germline V gene lookup returns CDR1 SGHTA and CDR2 FQGNSA. Trimming took off 5 bases at V and 4 bases at J, with 28 bases between the two ends. The CDR3 covers 19 residues. In nucleotides, the CDR3 is TGTGCCAGCAGCCCCCGGGGGACCTGGACCACACTATCTCCAGATACGCAGTATTTT. Its translation: CASSPRGTWTTLSPDTQYF.

The chain joins TRBV28 to TRBJ1-5; D not certain. The CDR3 is 12 amino acids. V dropped 2 bases and J dropped 4 bases, with 3 bases sitting between them. Germline V lookup: CDR1 MDHEN, CDR2 SYDVKM. Here the CDR3 DNA reads TGTGCCAGCAGTTTACCTAATCAGCCCCAGCATTTT. It specifies CASSLPNQPQHF.

V gene TRBV5-4 combines with J gene TRBJ2-5; D might be TRBD2 (6 bases). Germline CDR1 is SGHNT and CDR2 is YYREEE (reference sequence). Trimming pared 3 bases from V and 2 bases from J, leaving 11 bases between. The CDR3 extends over 14 amino acids. The CDR3 nucleotides read TGTGCCAGCAGCTGGGGGGTAGCACAAGAGACCCAGTACTTC. Translated: CASSWGVAQETQYF.

Remarks on this clone: Other DNA sequences in the sample encode the same CDR3. The chain combines TRBV5-1 with TRBJ1-3; D perhaps matches TRBD1 (6 bases). CDR3 length: 13 amino acids. Germline V CDR1 and CDR2: SGHRS, YFSETQ. V shed 0 bases and J shed 7 bases, with 8 bases lying between them. The CDR3 here is CASSLGQGNTIYF. Here the CDR3 DNA reads TGCGCCAGCAGCTTGGGGCAGGGGAACACCATATATTTT.

The genes are TRBV7-6 and TRBJ1-6; tentatively, D is TRBD1 (5 bases). The CDR3 is 15 residues long. The V end lost 2 bases, the J end lost 6 bases, and 11 bases lay between the germline ends. Germline V gene lookup returns CDR1 SGHVS and CDR2 FNYEAQ. DNA of the CDR3: TGTGCCAGCAGCTTACTGGCAGGGCTTAATTCACCCCTCCACTTT. Its protein is CASSLLAGLNSPLHF.

The chain has TRBV5-1 and TRBJ2-5; 9 bases map to TRBD1. Germline CDR1 and CDR2: SGHRS and YFSETQ. This CDR3 is 16 amino acids long. V lost 9 bases to trimming and J lost 1 base; unmatched junction nucleotides: 13. The CDR3 region has the DNA TGCGCCACCAGGACAGGGGAAGCCTCGGGCCAAGAGACCCAGTACTTC. Its protein is CATRTGEASGQETQYF.

This clone appeared a few times. V gene TRBV5-1 combines with J gene TRBJ2-5, with 10 bases that match TRBD2. The CDR3 totals 16 residues. Germline loops: CDR1 SGHRS, CDR2 YFSETQ. The ends lost 3 bases at V and 5 bases at J; junction bases unmatched: 10. The CDR3 is CASSWGTAGGGETQYF. The DNA for the CDR3 is TGCGCCAGCAGCTGGGGGACAGCGGGAGGGGGTGAGACCCAGTACTTC.

A single count supports this clone. The rearrangement links TRBV28 to TRBJ1-2; TRBD1 aligns across 9 bases. V trimming: 2 bases; J trimming: 6 bases; junction bases outside the gene matches: 10. Germline CDR1 and CDR2: MDHEN and SYDVKM. This CDR3 is 16 amino acids long. For the CDR3, the DNA is TGTGCCAGCAGTTTACCCCGAGAGACAGGGGGTGATGGCTACACCTTC. Translating gives CASSLPRETGGDGYTF.

The rearrangement joins TRBV28 to TRBJ1-1; TRBD1 might be the D (5 bases). V lost 1 base, J lost 0 bases, and 6 bases lay in between. The CDR3 loop spans 14 amino acids. CDR1 is MDHEN and CDR2 is SYDVKM in the germline V gene. In nucleotides, the CDR3 is TGTGCCAGCAGTTTATCAGGGTTGAACACTGAAGCTTTCTTT. Its translation: CASSLSGLNTEAFF.

The V and J genes are TRBV11-2 and TRBJ2-3; D gene ambiguous. Trimming stripped 1 base from V and 2 bases from J, with 7 bases between. In germline, CDR1 is SGHAT, CDR2 FQNNGV. This CDR3 has 14 amino acids. CDR3 protein: CASSLARFTDTQYF. Here the CDR3 DNA reads TGTGCCAGCAGCTTAGCTAGATTCACAGATACGCAGTATTTT.

This chain uses TRBV5-1 with TRBJ1-2, with 9 positions matching TRBD1. This CDR3 is built from 16 residues. The trim removed 4 bases at V and 7 bases at J, leaving 14 bases unmatched. The germline gives CDR1 SGHRS, CDR2 YFSETQ. CDR3: CASSIRTGALVGGYTF. CDR3 coding DNA: TGCGCCAGCAGCATACGGACAGGGGCTTTAGTTGGTGGCTACACCTTC.

This clone was detected only once. This chain links TRBV5-1 with TRBJ1-5, with no clear D. Germline V gives CDR1 SGHRS, CDR2 YFSETQ. The CDR3 totals 13 residues. V was clipped by 1 base and J by 2 bases, with 4 bases between them. Here the CDR3 DNA reads TGCGCCAGCAGCTTGTCGGGCAATCAGCCCCAGCATTTT. As protein: CASSLSGNQPQHF.

The chain is built from TRBV5-1 and TRBJ1-4, with a possible D match to TRBD1 (5 bases). In germline, CDR1 is SGHRS, CDR2 YFSETQ. Trimming left V 4 bases short and J 4 bases short, with 8 bases between. This CDR3 comprises 13 residues. In DNA, the CDR3 is TGCGCCAGCAGCAGGGGCCTTAATGAAAAACTGTTTTTT. This sequence encodes CASSRGLNEKLFF.

V gene TRBV5-1 combines with J gene TRBJ1-1, with a weak D call TRBD1 (6 bases). V was pared by 0 bases and J by 4 bases, with 13 bases between. CDR1 is SGHRS, CDR2 YFSETQ, per germline. The CDR3 is 15 amino acids. For the CDR3, the DNA is TGCGCCAGCAGCTTGGAGGGCAGGGGAACCACTGAAGCTTTCTTT. Protein product: CASSLEGRGTTEAFF.

This chain links TRBV5-1 with TRBJ2-2; 7 bases line up with TRBD2. CDR3 length: 13 residues. Germline-derived CDR1 and CDR2 are SGHRS and YFSETQ. V lost 3 bases, J lost 6 bases, and 2 bases stayed unmatched. The CDR3 here is CASSWGGPGELFF. DNA of the CDR3: TGCGCCAGCAGCTGGGGGGGACCCGGGGAGCTGTTTTTT.

The V call is TRBV27, the J call TRBJ2-1; D may be TRBD2 (5 bases). Looked up from germline, CDR1 is MNHEY and CDR2 is SMNVEV (reference sequence). V lost 7 bases and J lost 0, with 16 bases in between. The CDR3 has 16 residues. The CDR3 spells CASTHRGSSSYNEQFF. As DNA, the CDR3 is TGTGCCAGCACTCACCGAGGGTCCAGCTCCTACAATGAGCAGTTCTTC.

The V and J genes are TRBV11-1 and TRBJ1-6, with D perhaps TRBD1 (6 bases). V lost 5 bases, J lost 9 bases, and 20 bases lay in between. Germline V lookup: CDR1 SGHAT, CDR2 FQDESV (reference sequence). The CDR3 has 16 residues. CDR3 in amino acids: CASSKILQGTSSPLHF. The CDR3 region has the DNA TGTGCCAGCAGCAAAATCCTACAGGGAACCAGTTCACCCCTCCACTTT.

A few counts support this clone. V gene TRBV28 combines with J gene TRBJ1-5, with D perhaps TRBD1 (5 bases). Trimming shortened V by 10 bases and J by 5 bases, and 15 bases separated the two germline ends. This CDR3 region has 13 residues. From germline, CDR1 is MDHEN and CDR2 SYDVKM. The CDR3 DNA reads as TGTGCCACCGTTGACAGACTAGATCAGCCCCAGCATTTT. Amino acids: CATVDRLDQPQHF. The full variable domain, in which reference TRBV28 and TRBJ1-5 provide the parts outside the CDR3, is DVKVTQSSRYLVKRTGEKVFLECVQDMDHENMFWYRQDPGLGLRLIYFSYDVKMKEKGDIPEGYSVSREKKERFSLILESASTNQTSMYLCATVDRLDQPQHFGDGTRLSIL.